This T cell receptor (beta chain) was sequenced for a study of tumour-infiltrating T cells in Burkitt lymphoma (dated by TCRdb to 2020 to 2022). Describing the broader study: All epidemiological subtypes of Burkitt lymphoma were represented in the cohort, which was made up of fewer than 100 patients. Clinical outcome was correlated with TCR repertoire data, and overall and progression-free survival were found to be predicted by productive clonality independently of established prognosticators, including age at diagnosis. General findings and caveats noted by the study authors: Several public clonotypes shared across numerous Burkitt lymphoma patients were found, suggesting shared tumour neoantigen selection absent from diffuse large B-cell lymphoma.

The CDR3 starts with the cysteine, ends with the phenylalanine, and has 14 residues. This entry keeps only the CDR3 DNA: 42 bases, framed from base 1. CDR1 and CDR2, per the germline V gene, are SGHRS and YFSETQ. Ends trimmed: V by 4 bases, J by 5 bases; bases unmatched to a gene: 6. Library preparation was by the immunoSEQ multiplex PCR assay. TCRdb stores this immuneACCESS table with in-frame sequences only. Part of the clones is absent; in the studies checked, under half of the shortfall reflects unresolved V genes, and no reason is known for the rest. The sample yields tens of thousands of clones; less than 35% were counted once. The top ten clonotypes cover 2.9% of the sample. This clone was found once. Its antigen has not been determined. Base qualities are not recorded, but no much larger clone differs from it by a single base.

This receptor chain uses TRBV5-1 and TRBJ2-5, and TRBD1 matches 9 of the central bases. The source is a human donor with Burkitt lymphoma. Source material: tumor tissue. The sequenced DNA: TGCGCCAGCAGCCGATGGACAGGGGTGGAGACCCAGTACTTC. Its product reads: CASSRWTGVETQYF.